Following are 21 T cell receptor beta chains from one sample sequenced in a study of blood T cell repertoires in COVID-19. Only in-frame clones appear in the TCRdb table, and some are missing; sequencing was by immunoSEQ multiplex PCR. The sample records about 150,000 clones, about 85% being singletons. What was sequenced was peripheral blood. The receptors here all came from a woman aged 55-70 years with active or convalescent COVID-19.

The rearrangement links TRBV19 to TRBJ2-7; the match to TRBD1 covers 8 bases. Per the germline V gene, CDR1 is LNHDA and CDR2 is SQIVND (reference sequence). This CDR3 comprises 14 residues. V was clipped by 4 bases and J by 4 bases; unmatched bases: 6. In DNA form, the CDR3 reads TGTGCCAGTAGTAGCCAGGGGGCCGAGTACGAGCAGTACTTC. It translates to CASSSQGAEYEQYF.

DNA for the CDR3: TGTGCCAGCAGCCCAGTGACAGGGAGCTATGGCTACACCTTC. This gives the protein CASSPVTGSYGYTF. This chain connects TRBV11-2 to TRBJ1-2; TRBD1 aligns across 7 bases. The CDR3 is 14 residues long. Germline-derived CDR1 and CDR2 are SGHAT and FQNNGV. J gave up 4 bases and V 5 bases, and 7 bases lay outside the gene matches. Full variable domain (outside the CDR3, taken from reference TRBV11-2 and TRBJ1-2): EAGVAQSPRYKIIEKRQSVAFWCNPISGHATLYWYQQILGQGPKLLIQFQNNGVVDDSQLPKDRFSAERLKGVDSTLKIQPAKLEDSAVYLCASSPVTGSYGYTFGSGTRLTVV.

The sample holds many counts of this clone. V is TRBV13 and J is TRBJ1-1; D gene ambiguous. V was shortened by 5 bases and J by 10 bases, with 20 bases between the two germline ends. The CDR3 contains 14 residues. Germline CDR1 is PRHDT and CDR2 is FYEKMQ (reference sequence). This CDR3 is CASSPSENFGVAFF. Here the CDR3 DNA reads TGTGCCAGCAGCCCAAGTGAAAACTTCGGGGTAGCTTTCTTT.

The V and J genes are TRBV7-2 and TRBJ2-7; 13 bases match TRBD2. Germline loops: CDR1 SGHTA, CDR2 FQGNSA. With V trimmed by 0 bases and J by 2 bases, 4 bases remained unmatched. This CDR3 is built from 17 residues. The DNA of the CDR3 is TGTGCCAGCAGCTTAGCGGGGACTAGCGGGGATCCCTACGAGCAGTACTTC. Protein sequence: CASSLAGTSGDPYEQYF.

The CDR3: CSARHQENQHF. The CDR3 DNA reads as TGCAGTGCTAGACACCAGGAAAATCAGCATTTT. This rearrangement joins TRBV20-1 to TRBJ1-5; D remains ambiguous. Germline V gene lookup returns CDR1 DFQATT and CDR2 SNEGSKA (reference sequence). Trimming took off 2 bases at V and 13 bases at J, with 12 bases between the two ends. The CDR3 spans 11 residues.

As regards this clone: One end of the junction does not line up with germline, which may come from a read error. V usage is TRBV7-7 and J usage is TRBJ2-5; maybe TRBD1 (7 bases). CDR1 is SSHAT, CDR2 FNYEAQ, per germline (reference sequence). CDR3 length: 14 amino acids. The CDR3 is CASSPGGISETQYF. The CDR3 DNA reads TGTGCTAGCAGCCCAGGGGGGATATCTGAGACCCAGTACTTC.

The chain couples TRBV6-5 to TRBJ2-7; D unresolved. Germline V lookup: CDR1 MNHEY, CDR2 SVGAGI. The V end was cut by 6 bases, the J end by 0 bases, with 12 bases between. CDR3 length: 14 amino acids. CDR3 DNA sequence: TGTGCCAGCAGCCACAGACAAAGCTCCTACGAGCAGTACTTC. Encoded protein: CASSHRQSSYEQYF.

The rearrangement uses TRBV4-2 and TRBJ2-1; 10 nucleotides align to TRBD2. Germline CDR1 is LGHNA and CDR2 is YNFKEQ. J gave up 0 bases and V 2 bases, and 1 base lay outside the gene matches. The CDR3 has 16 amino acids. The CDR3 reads CASSQRTSGSYNEQFF. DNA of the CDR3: TGTGCCAGCAGCCAAAGGACTAGCGGCTCCTACAATGAGCAGTTCTTC.

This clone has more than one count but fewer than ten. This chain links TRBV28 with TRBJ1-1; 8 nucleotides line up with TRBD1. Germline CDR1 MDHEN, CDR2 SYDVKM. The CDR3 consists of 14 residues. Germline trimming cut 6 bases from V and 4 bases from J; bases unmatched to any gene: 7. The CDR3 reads CASSPQGGSTEAFF. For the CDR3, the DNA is TGTGCCAGCAGCCCACAGGGGGGGAGCACTGAAGCTTTCTTT. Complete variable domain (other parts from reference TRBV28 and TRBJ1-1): DVKVTQSSRYLVKRTGEKVFLECVQDMDHENMFWYRQDPGLGLRLIYFSYDVKMKEKGDIPEGYSVSREKKERFSLILESASTNQTSMYLCASSPQGGSTEAFFGQGTRLTVV.

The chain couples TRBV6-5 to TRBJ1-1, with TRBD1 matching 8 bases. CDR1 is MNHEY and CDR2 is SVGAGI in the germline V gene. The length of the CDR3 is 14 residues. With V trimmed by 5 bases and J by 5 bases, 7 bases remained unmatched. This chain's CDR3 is CASSSTGGWTEAFF. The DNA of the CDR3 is TGTGCCAGCAGTAGCACAGGGGGATGGACTGAAGCTTTCTTT.

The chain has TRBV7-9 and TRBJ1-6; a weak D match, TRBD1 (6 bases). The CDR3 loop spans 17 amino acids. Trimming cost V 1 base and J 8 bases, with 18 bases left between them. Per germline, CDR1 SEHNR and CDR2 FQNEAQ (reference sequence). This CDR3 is CASSLVAGHRTDSPLHF. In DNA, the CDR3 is TGTGCCAGCAGCTTAGTCGCAGGGCATAGGACAGATTCACCCCTCCACTTT.

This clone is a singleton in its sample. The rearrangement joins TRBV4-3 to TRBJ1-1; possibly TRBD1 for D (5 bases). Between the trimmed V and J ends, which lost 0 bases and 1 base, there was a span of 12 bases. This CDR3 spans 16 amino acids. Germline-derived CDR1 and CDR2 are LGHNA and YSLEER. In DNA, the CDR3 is TGCGCCAGCAGCCAAGACCGCGGGACGGCGAACACTGAAGCTTTCTTT. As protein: CASSQDRGTANTEAFF.

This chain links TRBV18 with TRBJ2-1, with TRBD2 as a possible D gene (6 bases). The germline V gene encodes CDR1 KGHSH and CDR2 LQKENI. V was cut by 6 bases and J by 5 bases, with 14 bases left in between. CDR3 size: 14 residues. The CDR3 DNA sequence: TGTGCCAGCTCCCCTCGCGGGGATCACAATGAGCAGTTCTTC. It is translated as CASSPRGDHNEQFF.

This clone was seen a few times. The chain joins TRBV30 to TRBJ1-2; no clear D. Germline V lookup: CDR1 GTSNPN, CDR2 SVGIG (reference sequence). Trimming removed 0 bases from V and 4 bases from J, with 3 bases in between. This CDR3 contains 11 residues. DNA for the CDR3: TGTGCCTGGAGTGTCAGCTATGGCTACACCTTC. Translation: CAWSVSYGYTF.

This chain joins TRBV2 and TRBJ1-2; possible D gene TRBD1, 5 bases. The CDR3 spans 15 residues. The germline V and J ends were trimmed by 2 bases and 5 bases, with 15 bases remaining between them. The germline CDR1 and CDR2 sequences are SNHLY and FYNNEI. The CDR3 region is CASSELLSGNYGYTF. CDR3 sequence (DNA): TGTGCCAGCAGTGAACTTCTCTCAGGGAATTATGGCTACACCTTC.

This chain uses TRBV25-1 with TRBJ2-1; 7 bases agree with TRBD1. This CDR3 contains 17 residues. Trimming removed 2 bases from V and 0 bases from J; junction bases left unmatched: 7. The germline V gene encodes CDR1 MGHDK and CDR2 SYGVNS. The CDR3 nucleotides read TGTGCCAGCAGTGAACTCCCGACAGGGATCTCCTACAATGAGCAGTTCTTC. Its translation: CASSELPTGISYNEQFF.

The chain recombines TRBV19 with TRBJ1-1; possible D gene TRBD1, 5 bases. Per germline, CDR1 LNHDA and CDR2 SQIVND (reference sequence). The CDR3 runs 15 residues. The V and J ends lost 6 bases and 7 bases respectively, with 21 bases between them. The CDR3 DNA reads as TGTGCCAGTAGCCTAGAAGGCTGGGGACTGGGTGAAGCTTTCTTT. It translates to CASSLEGWGLGEAFF.

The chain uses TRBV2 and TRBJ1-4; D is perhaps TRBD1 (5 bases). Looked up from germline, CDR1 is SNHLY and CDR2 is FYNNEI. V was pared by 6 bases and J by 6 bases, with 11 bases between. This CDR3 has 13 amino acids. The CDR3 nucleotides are TGTGCCAGCAGAAGGGGAAGGGATGAAAAACTGTTTTTT. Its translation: CASRRGRDEKLFF.

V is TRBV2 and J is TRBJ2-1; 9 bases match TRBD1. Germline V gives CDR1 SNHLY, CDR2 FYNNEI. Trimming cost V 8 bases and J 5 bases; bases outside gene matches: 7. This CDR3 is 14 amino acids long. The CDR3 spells CASRPGQGHNEQFF. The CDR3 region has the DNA TGTGCCAGCCGACCGGGACAGGGACACAATGAGCAGTTCTTC.

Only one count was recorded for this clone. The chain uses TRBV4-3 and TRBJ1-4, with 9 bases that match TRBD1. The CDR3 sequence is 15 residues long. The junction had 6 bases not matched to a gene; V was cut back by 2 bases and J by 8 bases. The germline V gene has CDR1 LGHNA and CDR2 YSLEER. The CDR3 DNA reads TGCGCCAGCAGCCAAATGGGACAGGGTGACGAAAAACTGTTTTTT. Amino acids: CASSQMGQGDEKLFF.

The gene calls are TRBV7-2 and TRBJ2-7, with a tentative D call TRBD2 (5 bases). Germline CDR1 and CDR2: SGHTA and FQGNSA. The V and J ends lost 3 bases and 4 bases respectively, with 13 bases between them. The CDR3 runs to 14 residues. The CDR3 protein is CASSFEGKAYEQYF. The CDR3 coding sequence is TGTGCCAGCAGCTTTGAGGGCAAAGCTTACGAGCAGTACTTC.